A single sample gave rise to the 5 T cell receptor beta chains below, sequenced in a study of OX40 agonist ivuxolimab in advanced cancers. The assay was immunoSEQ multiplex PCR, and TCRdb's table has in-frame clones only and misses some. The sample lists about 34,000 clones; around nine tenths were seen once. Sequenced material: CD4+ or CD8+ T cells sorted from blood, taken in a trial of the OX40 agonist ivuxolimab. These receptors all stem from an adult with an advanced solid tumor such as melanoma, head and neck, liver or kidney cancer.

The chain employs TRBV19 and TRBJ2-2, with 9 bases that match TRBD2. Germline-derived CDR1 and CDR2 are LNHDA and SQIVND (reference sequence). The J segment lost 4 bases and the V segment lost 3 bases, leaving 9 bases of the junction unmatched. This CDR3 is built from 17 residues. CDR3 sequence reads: CASSMDSGGAFTGELFF. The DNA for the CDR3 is TGTGCCAGTAGTATGGATAGCGGGGGCGCCTTCACCGGGGAGCTGTTTTTT. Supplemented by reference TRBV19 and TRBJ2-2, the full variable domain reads DGGITQSPKYLFRKEGQNVTLSCEQNLNHDAMYWYRQDPGQGLRLIYYSQIVNDFQKGDIAEGYSVSREKKESFPLTVTSAQKNPTAFYLCASSMDSGGAFTGELFFGEGSRLTVL.

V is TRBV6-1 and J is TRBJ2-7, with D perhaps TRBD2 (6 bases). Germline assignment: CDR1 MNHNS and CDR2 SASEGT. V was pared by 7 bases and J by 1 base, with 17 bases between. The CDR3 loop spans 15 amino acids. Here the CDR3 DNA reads TGTGCCAGCAACTTCATCCGGGACTTGTCCTACGAGCAGTACTTC. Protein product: CASNFIRDLSYEQYF.

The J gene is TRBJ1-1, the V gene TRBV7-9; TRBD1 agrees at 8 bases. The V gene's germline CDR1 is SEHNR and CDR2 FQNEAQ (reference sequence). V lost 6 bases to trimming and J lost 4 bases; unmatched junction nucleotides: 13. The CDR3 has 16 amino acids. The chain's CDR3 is CASSPLTGVRGTEAFF. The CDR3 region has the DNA TGTGCCAGCAGTCCGCTGACAGGGGTCAGGGGCACTGAAGCTTTCTTT.

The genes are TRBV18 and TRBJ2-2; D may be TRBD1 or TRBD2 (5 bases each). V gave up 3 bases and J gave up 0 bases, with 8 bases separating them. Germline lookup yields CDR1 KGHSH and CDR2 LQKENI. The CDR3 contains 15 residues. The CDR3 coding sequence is TGTGCCAGCTCACCGATGGGACCGAACACCGGGGAGCTGTTTTTT. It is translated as CASSPMGPNTGELFF.

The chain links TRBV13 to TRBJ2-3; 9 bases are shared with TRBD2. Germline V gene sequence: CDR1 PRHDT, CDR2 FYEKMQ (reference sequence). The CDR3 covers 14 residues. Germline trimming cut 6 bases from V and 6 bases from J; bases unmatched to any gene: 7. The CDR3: CASSYSGSTDTQYF. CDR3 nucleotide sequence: TGTGCCAGCAGTTATAGCGGGAGTACGGATACGCAGTATTTT.